This T cell receptor (beta chain) was sequenced during a study of blood T cell repertoires in COVID-19. In the study overall: Both acute and convalescent COVID-19 samples were obtained from the United States, Italy and Spain. The cDNA or gDNA used as material had been derived from T cells, B-cell-depleted T cells, or PBMCs.

Per the original data handling: Nucleated cell counts were estimated from reference gene primer amplification. Measured with immunoSEQ multiplex PCR; TCRdb has only the in-frame clones, and not every one. The V and J calls and clone size are taken from that table; D and trimming were inferred from the DNA. The sample holds 300,000 to 450,000 clones; approximately 77% are singletons and the top ten take 1.1%. Trimming took off 5 bases at V and 3 bases at J, with 10 bases between the two ends. Germline CDR1 is ENHRY and CDR2 is SYGVKD. There are 13 residues in the CDR3. Material for sequencing was peripheral blood. The gene calls are TRBV10-3 and TRBJ2-5, with D tentatively TRBD1 (6 bases). The receptor was derived from a human donor with acute or convalescent COVID-19. The donor label of this sample is uncertain. The CDR3 nucleotides read TGTGCCATCAGTAAGGACAGAGAAGAGACCCAGTACTTC. It is translated as CAISKDREETQYF.